This TCR beta chain was obtained from a study of T cells in Graves' hyperthyroidism and ophthalmopathy. This clonotype was recorded at least ten times. It was less than 13 ml of fresh peripheral blood that supplied the PBMCs. The length of the CDR3 is 16 residues. Losses at the gene ends were 6 bases for V and 0 bases for J; bases not matched to a gene: 10. Germline V CDR1 and CDR2: MDHEN, SYDVKM. It was RNA transcripts that yielded the amplified TCR beta CDR3 regions. The study used the HTBI primer set for a first-round RT-PCR of the TCR CDR3. TCRdb called the multiplex PCR reads again in MiXCR, with one record for every CDR3 protein. Among around 610,000 distinct CDR3 sequences listed, under 15% were seen once.

The sequenced sample consisted of blood. The chain uses TRBV28 and TRBJ2-7; 8 bases line up with TRBD1. This TCR derives from a woman between 40 and 55 years old with Graves' ophthalmopathy. The CDR3 nucleotides read TGTGCCAGCAGCCCCCGGCCCGGGACAGGCTCCTACGAGCAGTACTTC. Its translation is CASSPRPGTGSYEQYF.